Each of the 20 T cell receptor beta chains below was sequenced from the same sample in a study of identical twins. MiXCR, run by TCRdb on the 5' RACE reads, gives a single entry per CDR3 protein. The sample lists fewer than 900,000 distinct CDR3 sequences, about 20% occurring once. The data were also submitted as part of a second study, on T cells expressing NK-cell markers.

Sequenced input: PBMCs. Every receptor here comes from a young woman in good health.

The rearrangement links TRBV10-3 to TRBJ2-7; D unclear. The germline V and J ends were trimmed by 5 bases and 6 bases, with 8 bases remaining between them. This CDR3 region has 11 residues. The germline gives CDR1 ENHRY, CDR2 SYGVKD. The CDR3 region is CAISRTSEQYF. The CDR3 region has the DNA TGTGCCATCAGTCGGACGTCCGAGCAGTACTTC.

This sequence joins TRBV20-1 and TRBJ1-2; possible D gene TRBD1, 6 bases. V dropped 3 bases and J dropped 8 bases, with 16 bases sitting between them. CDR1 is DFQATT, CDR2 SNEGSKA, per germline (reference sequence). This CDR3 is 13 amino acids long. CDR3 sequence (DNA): TGCAGTGCTAGTGGGGGGCCACGAGGGGGCTACACCTTC. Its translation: CSASGGPRGGYTF.

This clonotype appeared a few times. The CDR3 nucleotides are TGTGCCAGCAGCCCCATGAGGGCTAGCGGGAGTGTCGAGCAGTACTTC. Its protein is CASSPMRASGSVEQYF. The chain uses TRBV7-2 and TRBJ2-7; 10 nucleotides align to TRBD2. The CDR3 has 16 residues. J gave up 6 bases and V 5 bases, and 13 bases lay outside the gene matches. The germline V gene encodes CDR1 SGHTA and CDR2 FQGNSA.

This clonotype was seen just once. The CDR3 region is CSAREPSATATNEKLFF. The CDR3 nucleotides are TGCAGTGCTAGGGAACCCTCTGCGACCGCAACTAATGAAAAACTGTTTTTT. The V gene is TRBV20-1, the J gene TRBJ1-4; D unresolved. V lost 3 bases to trimming and J lost 0 bases, with 17 bases between them. The length of the CDR3 is 17 residues. Germline V gene data show CDR1 as DFQATT and CDR2 as SNEGSKA (reference sequence).

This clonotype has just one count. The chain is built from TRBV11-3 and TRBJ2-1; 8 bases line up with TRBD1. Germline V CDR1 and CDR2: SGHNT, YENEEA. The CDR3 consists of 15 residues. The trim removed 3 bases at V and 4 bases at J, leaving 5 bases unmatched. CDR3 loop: CASSLPTGGYNEQFF. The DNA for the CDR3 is TGTGCCAGCAGCTTGCCCACAGGGGGGTACAATGAGCAGTTCTTC.

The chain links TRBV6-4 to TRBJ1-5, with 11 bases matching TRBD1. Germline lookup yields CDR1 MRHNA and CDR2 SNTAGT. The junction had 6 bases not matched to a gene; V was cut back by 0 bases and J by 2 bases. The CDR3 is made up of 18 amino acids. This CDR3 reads CASSDSWTGGLGNQPQHF. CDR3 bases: TGTGCCAGCAGTGACTCGTGGACAGGGGGCCTTGGCAATCAGCCCCAGCATTTT.

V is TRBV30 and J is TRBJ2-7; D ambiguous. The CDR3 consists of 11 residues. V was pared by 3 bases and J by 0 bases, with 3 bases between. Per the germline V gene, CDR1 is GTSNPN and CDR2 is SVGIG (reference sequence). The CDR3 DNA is TGTGCCTGGAGCCTCTCCTACGAGCAGTACTTC. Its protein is CAWSLSYEQYF.

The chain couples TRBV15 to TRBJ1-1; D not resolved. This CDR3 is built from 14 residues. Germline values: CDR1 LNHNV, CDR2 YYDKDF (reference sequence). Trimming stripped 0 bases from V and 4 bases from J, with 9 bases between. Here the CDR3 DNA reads TGTGCCACCAGCAGAGATGTGGGTAGCACTGAAGCTTTCTTT. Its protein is CATSRDVGSTEAFF.

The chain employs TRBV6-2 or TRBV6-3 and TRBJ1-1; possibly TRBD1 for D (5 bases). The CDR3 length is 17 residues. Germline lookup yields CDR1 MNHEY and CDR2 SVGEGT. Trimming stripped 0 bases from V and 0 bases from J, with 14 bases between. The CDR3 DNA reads TGTGCCAGCAGTTACTCTTTTGCCGGGACCGTGAACACTGAAGCTTTCTTT. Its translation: CASSYSFAGTVNTEAFF.

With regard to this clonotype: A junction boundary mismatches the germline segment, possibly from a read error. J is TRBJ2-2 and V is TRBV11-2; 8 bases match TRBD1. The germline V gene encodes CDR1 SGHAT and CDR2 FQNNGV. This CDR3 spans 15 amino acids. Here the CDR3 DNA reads TGTGCCAGCAGCACCTGGACAGGGAACGCCGGGGAGCTGTTTTTT. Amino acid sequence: CASSTWTGNAGELFF.

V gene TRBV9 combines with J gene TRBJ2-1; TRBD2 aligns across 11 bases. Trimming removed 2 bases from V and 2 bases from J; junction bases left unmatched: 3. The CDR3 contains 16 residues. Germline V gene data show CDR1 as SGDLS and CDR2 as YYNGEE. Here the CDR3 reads CASSVTSGRPYNEQFF. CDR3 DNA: TGTGCCAGCAGCGTTACTAGCGGGAGACCCTACAATGAGCAGTTCTTC.

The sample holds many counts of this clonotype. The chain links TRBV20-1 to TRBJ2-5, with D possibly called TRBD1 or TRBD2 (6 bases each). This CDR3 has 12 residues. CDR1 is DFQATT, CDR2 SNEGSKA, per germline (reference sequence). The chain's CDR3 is CSPWGAGETQYF. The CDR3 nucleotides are TGCAGCCCATGGGGGGCGGGGGAGACCCAGTACTTC.

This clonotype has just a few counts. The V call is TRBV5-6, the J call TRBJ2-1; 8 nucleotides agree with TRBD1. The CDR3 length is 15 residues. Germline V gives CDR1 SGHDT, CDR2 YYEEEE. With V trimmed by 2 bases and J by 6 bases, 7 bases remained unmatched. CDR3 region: CASSFTGTGPNEQFF. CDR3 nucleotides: TGTGCCAGCAGCTTTACCGGGACAGGACCCAATGAGCAGTTCTTC.

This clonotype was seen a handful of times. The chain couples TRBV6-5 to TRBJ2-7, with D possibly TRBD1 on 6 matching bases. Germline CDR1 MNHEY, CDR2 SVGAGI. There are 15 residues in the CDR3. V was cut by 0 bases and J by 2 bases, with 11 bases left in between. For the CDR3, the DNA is TGTGCCAGCAGTTACTCGCCCAGGGGCCCCTACGAGCAGTACTTC. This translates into CASSYSPRGPYEQYF.

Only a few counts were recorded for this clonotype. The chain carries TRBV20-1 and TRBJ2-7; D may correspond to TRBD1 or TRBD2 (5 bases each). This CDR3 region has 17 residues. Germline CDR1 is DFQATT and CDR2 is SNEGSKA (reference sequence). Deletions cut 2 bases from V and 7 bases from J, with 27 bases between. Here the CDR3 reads CSARKLAGTPFRVEQYF. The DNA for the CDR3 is TGCAGTGCTAGAAAACTTGCCGGGACCCCATTTCGAGTAGAGCAGTACTTC.

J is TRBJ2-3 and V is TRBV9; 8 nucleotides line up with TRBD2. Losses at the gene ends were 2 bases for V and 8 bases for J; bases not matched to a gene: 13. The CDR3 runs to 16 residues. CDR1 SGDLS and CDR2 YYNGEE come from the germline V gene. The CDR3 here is CASSVGERGTSVTQYF. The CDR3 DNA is TGTGCCAGCAGCGTCGGTGAGCGGGGGACGTCAGTTACGCAGTATTTT.

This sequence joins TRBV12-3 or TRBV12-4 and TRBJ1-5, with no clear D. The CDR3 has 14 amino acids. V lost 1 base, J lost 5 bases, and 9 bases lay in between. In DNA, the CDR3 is TGTGCCAGCAGTTTAGAGGTGAAGTATCAGCCCCAGCATTTT. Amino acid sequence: CASSLEVKYQPQHF.

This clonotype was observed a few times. The CDR3 reads CSADPGRGEQFF. CDR3 DNA: TGCAGTGCCGATCCGGGCCGGGGAGAGCAGTTCTTC. The gene calls are TRBV20-1 and TRBJ2-1; D is possibly TRBD2 (5 bases). CDR1 and CDR2 from the germline V gene are DFQATT and SNEGSKA (reference sequence). The CDR3 loop spans 12 amino acids. V lost 6 bases to trimming and J lost 10 bases, with 16 bases between them.

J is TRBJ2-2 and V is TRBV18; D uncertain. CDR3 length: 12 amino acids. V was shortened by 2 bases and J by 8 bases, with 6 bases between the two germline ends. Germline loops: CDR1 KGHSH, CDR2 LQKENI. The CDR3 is CASSPRQGELFF. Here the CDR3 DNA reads TGTGCCAGCTCACCAAGACAAGGGGAGCTGTTTTTT.

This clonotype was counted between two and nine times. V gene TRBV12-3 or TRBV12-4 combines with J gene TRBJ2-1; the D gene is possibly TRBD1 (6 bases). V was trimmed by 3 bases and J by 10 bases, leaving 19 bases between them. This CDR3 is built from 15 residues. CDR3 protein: CASSFFKTGSWEQFF. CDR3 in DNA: TGTGCCAGCAGTTTTTTTAAGACAGGATCATGGGAGCAGTTCTTC.